Listed below are T cell receptor beta chains from one sample, sequenced in a study of blood T cell repertoires in COVID-19. TCRdb keeps only in-frame clones here, not all; method: immunoSEQ multiplex PCR. The sample includes about 110,000 clones, around nine tenths of them seen just once. Sequencing input: peripheral blood. These receptors all stem from a woman aged 45-60 years with acute or convalescent COVID-19. Each CDR3 is given with its conserved first and last residue. Each record gives: V gene, J gene, clone size, D gene, CDR3 protein, CDR3 DNA. D genes are given only for firm matches. The listing skips clone size in some rows; elsewhere it reads once, few, many or a size class.

v_gene: TRBV5-6; j_gene: TRBJ2-7; abundance: once; d_gene: -; CDR3aa: CASSRVSDRIHEQYF; CDR3nt: TGTGCCAGCAGCCGGGTCAGTGACAGGATTCACGAGCAGTACTTC
v_gene: TRBV29-1; j_gene: TRBJ2-3; abundance: -; d_gene: TRBD1; CDR3aa: CSVEAGTGGARGTDTQYF; CDR3nt: TGCAGCGTTGAAGCGGGGACAGGGGGAGCCCGGGGCACAGATACGCAGTATTTT
v_gene: TRBV9; j_gene: TRBJ1-4; abundance: -; d_gene: -; CDR3aa: CASSPAGMRGEKLFF; CDR3nt: TGTGCCAGCAGCCCGGCAGGGATGCGGGGAGAAAAACTGTTTTTT
v_gene: TRBV14; j_gene: TRBJ2-1; abundance: -; d_gene: -; CDR3aa: CASSQVAGSYNEQFF; CDR3nt: TGTGCCAGCAGCCAAGTGGCGGGCTCCTACAATGAGCAGTTCTTC
v_gene: TRBV29-1; j_gene: TRBJ1-5; abundance: -; d_gene: -; CDR3aa: CSVSGHGNQPQHF; CDR3nt: TGCAGCGTTTCGGGACACGGCAATCAGCCCCAGCATTTT
v_gene: TRBV6-5; j_gene: TRBJ1-6; abundance: -; d_gene: -; CDR3aa: CASSLGAPNSPLHF; CDR3nt: TGTGCCAGCAGCCTAGGGGCCCCTAATTCACCCCTCCACTTT
v_gene: TRBV6-2/TRBV6-3; j_gene: TRBJ1-1; abundance: -; d_gene: TRBD1; CDR3aa: CASSSTGGGLKVFF; CDR3nt: TGTGCCAGCAGTTCCACAGGGGGAGGCTTGAAAGTTTTCTTT
v_gene: TRBV5-4; j_gene: TRBJ1-5; abundance: -; d_gene: TRBD1; CDR3aa: CASSITGGGSNQPQHF; CDR3nt: TGTGCCAGCAGCATAACAGGGGGCGGAAGCAATCAGCCCCAGCATTTT
v_gene: TRBV10-3; j_gene: TRBJ2-6; abundance: -; d_gene: -; CDR3aa: CAIRPSGSGANVLTF; CDR3nt: TGTGCCATCAGACCCAGCGGCTCTGGGGCCAACGTCCTGACTTTC
v_gene: TRBV18; j_gene: TRBJ1-4; abundance: -; d_gene: TRBD1; CDR3aa: CASSNRGPANEKLFF; CDR3nt: TGTGCCAGCTCGAACAGGGGGCCGGCTAATGAAAAACTGTTTTTT
v_gene: TRBV11-3; j_gene: TRBJ2-1; abundance: -; d_gene: TRBD2; CDR3aa: CASSFLREGEQFF; CDR3nt: TGTGCCAGCAGCTTTTTACGGGAGGGTGAGCAGTTCTTC
v_gene: TRBV7-2; j_gene: TRBJ2-7; abundance: -; d_gene: TRBD2; CDR3aa: CASSPLTSGLSYEQYF; CDR3nt: TGTGCCAGCAGCCCGTTGACTAGCGGCCTCTCCTACGAGCAGTACTTC
v_gene: TRBV6-1; j_gene: TRBJ1-2; abundance: -; d_gene: -; CDR3aa: CASSEGGGPYGYTF; CDR3nt: TGTGCCAGCAGTGAAGGGGGGGGTCCCTATGGCTACACCTTC
v_gene: TRBV2; j_gene: TRBJ2-1; abundance: -; d_gene: TRBD2; CDR3aa: CASSPLAGVEQFF; CDR3nt: TGTGCCAGCAGTCCTTTAGCGGGAGTTGAGCAGTTCTTC
v_gene: TRBV6-2/TRBV6-3; j_gene: TRBJ2-1; abundance: -; d_gene: TRBD2; CDR3aa: CASSPSGLAGGNEQFF; CDR3nt: TGTGCCAGCAGTCCCTCAGGGCTAGCGGGAGGGAATGAGCAGTTCTTC
v_gene: TRBV2; j_gene: TRBJ1-5; abundance: -; d_gene: TRBD1; CDR3aa: CASSQGAARNQPQHF; CDR3nt: TGTGCCAGCAGCCAGGGGGCGGCCCGCAATCAGCCCCAGCATTTT
v_gene: TRBV15; j_gene: TRBJ1-1; abundance: -; d_gene: TRBD1; CDR3aa: CATQGGAMNTEAFF; CDR3nt: TGTGCCACCCAGGGGGGAGCGATGAACACTGAAGCTTTCTTT
v_gene: TRBV7-2; j_gene: TRBJ1-1; abundance: -; d_gene: -; CDR3aa: CASSLDRLNTEAFF; CDR3nt: TGTGCCAGCAGCTTAGACAGGCTGAACACTGAAGCTTTCTTT
v_gene: TRBV3-1/TRBV3-2; j_gene: TRBJ2-5; abundance: -; d_gene: -; CDR3aa: CASSQGRGKTQYF; CDR3nt: TGTGCCAGCAGCCAAGGCAGGGGAAAGACCCAGTACTTC
v_gene: TRBV5-4; j_gene: TRBJ1-1; abundance: once; d_gene: -; CDR3aa: CASSPYRAEAFF; CDR3nt: TGTGCCAGCAGCCCATACAGGGCTGAAGCTTTCTTT
v_gene: TRBV3-1/TRBV3-2; j_gene: TRBJ1-1; abundance: -; d_gene: TRBD1; CDR3aa: CASSHWDRNTEAFF; CDR3nt: TGTGCCAGCAGCCATTGGGACAGAAACACTGAAGCTTTCTTT
v_gene: TRBV5-6; j_gene: TRBJ1-2; abundance: few; d_gene: -; CDR3aa: CASSFLADYGYTF; CDR3nt: TGTGCCAGCAGCTTCTTAGCAGATTATGGCTACACCTTC
v_gene: TRBV19; j_gene: TRBJ1-5; abundance: -; d_gene: TRBD1; CDR3aa: CASSIRDRKASNQPQHF; CDR3nt: TGTGCCAGTAGTATTCGGGACAGGAAGGCTAGCAATCAGCCCCAGCATTTT
v_gene: TRBV7-9; j_gene: TRBJ2-1; abundance: -; d_gene: -; CDR3aa: CASSSTPKVSYNEQFF; CDR3nt: TGTGCCAGCAGCTCTACTCCAAAAGTCTCCTACAATGAGCAGTTCTTC
v_gene: TRBV24-1; j_gene: TRBJ2-1; abundance: -; d_gene: -; CDR3aa: CATSDPGNEQFF; CDR3nt: TGTGCCACCAGTGACCCCGGGAATGAGCAGTTCTTC
v_gene: TRBV6-1; j_gene: TRBJ1-5; abundance: -; d_gene: -; CDR3aa: CASSDLWGSNQPQHF; CDR3nt: TGTGCCAGCAGTGATTTGTGGGGCTCCAATCAGCCCCAGCATTTT
v_gene: TRBV10-1; j_gene: TRBJ2-3; abundance: -; d_gene: -; CDR3aa: CASSEIGKDPDTQYF; CDR3nt: TGCGCCAGCAGTGAAATCGGGAAAGATCCAGATACGCAGTATTTT
v_gene: TRBV6-1; j_gene: TRBJ2-5; abundance: -; d_gene: TRBD2; CDR3aa: CASSGIAGETQYF; CDR3nt: TGTGCCAGCAGTGGGATAGCGGGAGAGACCCAGTACTTC
v_gene: TRBV5-1; j_gene: TRBJ1-2; abundance: -; d_gene: -; CDR3aa: CASSLAGDYGYTF; CDR3nt: TGCGCCAGCAGCTTGGCAGGGGATTATGGCTACACCTTC
v_gene: TRBV6-2/TRBV6-3; j_gene: TRBJ2-3; abundance: once; d_gene: -; CDR3aa: CASSRGDTQYF; CDR3nt: TGTGCCAGCAGCCGCGGGGATACGCAGTATTTT
v_gene: TRBV9; j_gene: TRBJ2-3; abundance: once; d_gene: -; CDR3aa: CASSVGGRGTDTQYF; CDR3nt: TGTGCCAGCAGCGTAGGAGGACGAGGGACAGATACGCAGTATTTT
v_gene: TRBV19; j_gene: TRBJ1-1; abundance: -; d_gene: TRBD1; CDR3aa: CASTRDRGRTEAFF; CDR3nt: TGTGCCAGTACCAGGGACAGGGGGCGGACTGAAGCTTTCTTT
v_gene: TRBV6-2/TRBV6-3; j_gene: TRBJ2-5; abundance: -; d_gene: TRBD2; CDR3aa: CASSRTSGTETQYF; CDR3nt: TGTGCCAGCAGTCGGACTAGCGGGACGGAGACCCAGTACTTC
v_gene: TRBV24-1; j_gene: TRBJ2-3; abundance: -; d_gene: TRBD2; CDR3aa: CATSGEGLAGVNYADTQYF; CDR3nt: TGTGCCACCAGTGGAGAGGGACTAGCGGGAGTTAATTACGCAGATACGCAGTATTTT
v_gene: TRBV5-1; j_gene: TRBJ1-4; abundance: -; d_gene: -; CDR3aa: CASSPIPGTPTEKLFF; CDR3nt: TGCGCCAGCAGCCCAATCCCGGGGACTCCTACCGAAAAACTGTTTTTT
v_gene: TRBV4-2; j_gene: TRBJ1-3; abundance: -; d_gene: TRBD1; CDR3aa: CASSRDREGGNTIYF; CDR3nt: TGTGCCAGCAGCCGGGACAGGGAGGGTGGAAACACCATATATTTT
v_gene: TRBV4-1; j_gene: TRBJ2-5; abundance: -; d_gene: TRBD2; CDR3aa: CASSQPTSGEETQYF; CDR3nt: TGCGCCAGCAGCCAGCCAACTAGCGGGGAAGAGACCCAGTACTTC
v_gene: TRBV6-1; j_gene: TRBJ2-3; abundance: -; d_gene: -; CDR3aa: CASSGAGALTDTQYF; CDR3nt: TGTGCCAGCAGTGGAGCAGGGGCGCTCACAGATACGCAGTATTTT
v_gene: TRBV24-1; j_gene: TRBJ2-7; abundance: -; d_gene: TRBD2; CDR3aa: CATSPSGRAVYEQYF; CDR3nt: TGTGCCACCAGCCCCAGCGGGAGGGCGGTATACGAGCAGTACTTC
v_gene: TRBV25-1; j_gene: TRBJ1-1; abundance: -; d_gene: -; CDR3aa: CASTPRLNTEAFF; CDR3nt: TGTGCCAGCACCCCGAGGCTAAACACTGAAGCTTTCTTT
v_gene: TRBV6-5; j_gene: TRBJ2-6; abundance: -; d_gene: TRBD2; CDR3aa: CASSRDYSGANVLTF; CDR3nt: TGTGCCAGCAGTCGGGACTACTCTGGGGCCAACGTCCTGACTTTC
v_gene: TRBV11-2; j_gene: TRBJ1-3; abundance: -; d_gene: TRBD1; CDR3aa: CASSTYRTGPGNTIYF; CDR3nt: TGTGCCAGCAGCACGTACCGGACAGGGCCTGGAAACACCATATATTTT
v_gene: TRBV19; j_gene: TRBJ2-7; abundance: -; d_gene: TRBD2; CDR3aa: CASSPSSGSVGDEQYF; CDR3nt: TGTGCCAGTAGTCCGTCTAGCGGGAGCGTCGGCGACGAGCAGTACTTC
v_gene: TRBV3-1/TRBV3-2; j_gene: TRBJ2-3; abundance: -; d_gene: TRBD1; CDR3aa: CASRYRGPSDTQYF; CDR3nt: TGTGCCAGCAGGTACAGGGGGCCATCAGATACGCAGTATTTT
v_gene: TRBV28; j_gene: TRBJ2-1; abundance: -; d_gene: TRBD2; CDR3aa: CASSSSGTSIGNEQFF; CDR3nt: TGTGCCAGCAGTTCTTCCGGGACTAGCATCGGCAATGAGCAGTTCTTC
v_gene: TRBV25-1; j_gene: TRBJ2-1; abundance: -; d_gene: TRBD2; CDR3aa: CASGPLGAGGADNEQFF; CDR3nt: TGTGCCAGCGGACCCCTGGGCGCGGGAGGGGCGGACAATGAGCAGTTCTTC
v_gene: TRBV7-2; j_gene: TRBJ2-4; abundance: -; d_gene: -; CDR3aa: CASRGGRGPKNIQYF; CDR3nt: TGTGCCAGCAGGGGGGGGCGGGGACCCAAAAACATTCAGTACTTC
v_gene: TRBV7-8; j_gene: TRBJ2-3; abundance: -; d_gene: -; CDR3aa: CASSPPPTSTDTQYF; CDR3nt: TGTGCCAGCAGCCCCCCCCCTACTAGCACAGATACGCAGTATTTT
v_gene: TRBV28; j_gene: TRBJ2-1; abundance: -; d_gene: TRBD2; CDR3aa: CASSSSPPGLAGGTYNEQFF; CDR3nt: TGTGCCAGCAGTTCGTCACCTCCGGGACTAGCGGGAGGAACCTACAATGAGCAGTTCTTC
v_gene: TRBV11-2; j_gene: TRBJ2-1; abundance: -; d_gene: -; CDR3aa: CASSLGFQRTRGEQFF; CDR3nt: TGTGCCAGCAGCTTAGGTTTTCAGCGGACCCGGGGTGAGCAGTTCTTC
v_gene: TRBV7-2; j_gene: TRBJ2-5; abundance: -; d_gene: TRBD2; CDR3aa: CASSSRGGTRKETQYF; CDR3nt: TGTGCCAGCAGCTCACGAGGCGGGACTAGGAAAGAGACCCAGTACTTC
v_gene: TRBV5-1; j_gene: TRBJ2-7; abundance: -; d_gene: TRBD1; CDR3aa: CASSGGQGFHEQYF; CDR3nt: TGCGCCAGCAGCGGGGGACAGGGGTTCCACGAGCAGTACTTC